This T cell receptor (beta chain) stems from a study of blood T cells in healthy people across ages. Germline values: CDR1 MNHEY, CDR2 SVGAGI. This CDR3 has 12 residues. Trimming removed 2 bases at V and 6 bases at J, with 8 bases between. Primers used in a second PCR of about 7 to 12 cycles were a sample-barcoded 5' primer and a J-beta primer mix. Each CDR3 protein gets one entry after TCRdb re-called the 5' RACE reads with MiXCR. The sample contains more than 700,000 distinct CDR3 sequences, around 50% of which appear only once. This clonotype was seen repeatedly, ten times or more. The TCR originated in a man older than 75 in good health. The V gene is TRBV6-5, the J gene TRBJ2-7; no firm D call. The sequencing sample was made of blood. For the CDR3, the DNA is TGTGCCAGCAGTTACACCCACGGCGAGCAGTACTTC. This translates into CASSYTHGEQYF.